Below, 20 T cell receptor beta chains from the same sample are listed, as sequenced in a study of cytomegalovirus exposure and HLA in healthy donors (dated by TCRdb to the late 2010s). Library preparation used the immunoSEQ multiplex PCR assay. The immuneACCESS repertoire file appears here via TCRdb, limited to in-frame rearrangements. These files lack a portion of the clones; in checked studies, under half of the deficit traces to unresolved V genes, and the cause of the others is not known. The sample has fewer than 120,000 clones on record, over 85% of them singletons. The ten most abundant clones make up under 2% of the sample. The sequencing sample was made of PBMCs. These receptors were obtained from a woman between 18 and 30 years old in good health and CMV-seronegative.

Here the CDR3 DNA reads TGCGCCAGCAGCCAACCAGGAATCTCTGGAAACACCATATATTTT. This gives the protein CASSQPGISGNTIYF. This sequence joins TRBV4-1 and TRBJ1-3; D unclear. Germline V gene sequence: CDR1 MGHRA, CDR2 YSYEKL. With 2 bases removed from V and 0 bases from J, the gap between germline ends came to 8 bases. This CDR3 has 15 residues.

The CDR3 coding sequence is TGTGCCAGCAGCAAATCCGGGACTAGAACTGCCGAGCAGTACTTC. Translation: CASSKSGTRTAEQYF. The chain is built from TRBV7-2 and TRBJ2-7, with 8 bases that match TRBD2. This CDR3 is built from 15 residues. Germline values: CDR1 SGHTA, CDR2 FQGNSA. Trimming removed 5 bases from V and 6 bases from J; junction bases left unmatched: 12.

The chain employs TRBV27 and TRBJ1-1, with unresolved D. Trimming pared 7 bases from V and 6 bases from J, leaving 15 bases between. The germline V gene has CDR1 MNHEY and CDR2 SMNVEV (reference sequence). This CDR3 region has 13 residues. The CDR3 reads CASTPGGFSEAFF. In nucleotides, the CDR3 is TGTGCCAGCACCCCGGGAGGTTTTTCTGAAGCTTTCTTT.

CDR3 amino acids: CASTLLRGGYTF. DNA for the CDR3: TGTGCCAGCACCCTTTTACGGGGTGGCTACACCTTC. The V call is TRBV28, the J call TRBJ1-2; no reliable D call. Trimming took 7 bases from V and 7 from J, leaving 13 bases between them. The CDR3 spans 12 residues. Germline lookup yields CDR1 MDHEN and CDR2 SYDVKM.

The chain combines TRBV28 with TRBJ1-1; no firm D call. Germline V gene data show CDR1 as MDHEN and CDR2 as SYDVKM. The V end lost 5 bases, the J end lost 0 bases, and 10 bases lay between the germline ends. This CDR3 is 14 amino acids long. The CDR3 DNA reads TGTGCCAGCAGTCCTACCGCCATGAACACTGAAGCTTTCTTT. This codes for CASSPTAMNTEAFF.

The V gene is TRBV9, the J gene TRBJ1-1; D is ambiguous. Looked up from germline, CDR1 is SGDLS and CDR2 is YYNGEE. This CDR3 region has 15 residues. V was shortened by 0 bases and J by 0 bases, with 9 bases between the two germline ends. The CDR3 protein is CASSVDPGMNTEAFF. The CDR3, as DNA: TGTGCCAGCAGCGTAGATCCAGGTATGAACACTGAAGCTTTCTTT.

In its sample, this clone was seen once. The chain is built from TRBV5-1 and TRBJ1-1, with D hard to call. The germline gives CDR1 SGHRS, CDR2 YFSETQ. CDR3 size: 14 residues. Trimming removed 0 bases from V and 0 bases from J, with 6 bases in between. CDR3 bases: TGCGCCAGCAGCTTGGACAGTTTGAACACTGAAGCTTTCTTT. Its protein product is CASSLDSLNTEAFF.

This chain connects TRBV10-2 to TRBJ2-3; 8 bases match TRBD2. V was pared by 6 bases and J by 5 bases, with 13 bases of the junction left unmatched. CDR3 length equals 16 residues. Per the germline V gene, CDR1 is WSHSY and CDR2 is SAAADI. Written as DNA, the CDR3 is TGCGCCAGCAGCCCCCGGGTGGGTAGCGGGGTAGATACGCAGTATTTT. This encodes CASSPRVGSGVDTQYF.

The rearrangement uses TRBV5-1 and TRBJ2-7, with 10 bases that match TRBD2. With 10 bases clipped from V and 3 bases from J, the junction kept 10 bases outside the gene matches. Germline-derived CDR1 and CDR2 are SGHRS and YFSETQ. The CDR3 sequence is 14 residues long. CDR3: CAGRYSGGNYEQYF. CDR3 DNA sequence: TGCGCCGGTCGCTATAGCGGGGGGAACTACGAGCAGTACTTC. Combining the CDR3 with reference TRBV5-1 and TRBJ2-7 gives the whole variable domain KAGVTQTPRYLIKTRGQQVTLSCSPISGHRSVSWYQQTPGQGLQFLFEYFSETQRNKGNFPGRFSGRQFSNSRSEMNVSTLELGDSALYLCAGRYSGGNYEQYFGPGTRLTVT.

The chain links TRBV11-2 to TRBJ2-3; D is perhaps TRBD2 (6 bases). The V and J ends lost 5 bases and 4 bases respectively, with 16 bases between them. This CDR3 has 15 residues. Germline assignment: CDR1 SGHAT and CDR2 FQNNGV. The CDR3 loop reads CASSPRRGRADTQYF. In nucleotides, the CDR3 is TGTGCCAGCAGCCCCAGGCGGGGCAGGGCAGATACGCAGTATTTT.

This chain connects TRBV5-6 to TRBJ1-1; D possibly corresponds to TRBD1 (6 bases). This CDR3 spans 12 amino acids. CDR1 and CDR2 from the germline V gene are SGHDT and YYEEEE. Trimming removed 2 bases at V and 11 bases at J, with 13 bases between. CDR3 sequence reads: CASSFPGAGAFF. The CDR3 DNA is TGTGCCAGCAGCTTTCCAGGGGCAGGGGCTTTCTTT.

This chain connects TRBV5-1 to TRBJ2-3, with TRBD2 as a possible D gene (6 bases). This CDR3 region has 16 residues. With 0 bases removed from V and 2 bases from J, the gap between germline ends came to 13 bases. Germline CDR1 is SGHRS and CDR2 is YFSETQ. CDR3 DNA: TGCGCCAGCAGCTTGGTGGGGCGGGGCACCACAGATACGCAGTATTTT. Its protein product is CASSLVGRGTTDTQYF. Complete variable domain (other parts from reference TRBV5-1 and TRBJ2-3): KAGVTQTPRYLIKTRGQQVTLSCSPISGHRSVSWYQQTPGQGLQFLFEYFSETQRNKGNFPGRFSGRQFSNSRSEMNVSTLELGDSALYLCASSLVGRGTTDTQYFGPGTRLTVL.

The rearrangement joins TRBV7-3 to TRBJ2-2, with 9 bases matching TRBD2. Germline CDR1 is SGHTA and CDR2 is FQGTGA. Trimming took 1 base from V and 0 from J; bases not matched to a gene: 12. There are 20 residues in the CDR3. CDR3 DNA: TGTGCCAGCAGCTTAAACGGGGCTAGCGGGGTCTACACGAACACCGGGGAGCTGTTTTTT. Amino acid sequence: CASSLNGASGVYTNTGELFF. The full variable domain, rest sourced from reference TRBV7-3 and TRBJ2-2, is GAGVSQTPSNKVTEKGKYVELRCDPISGHTALYWYRQSLGQGPEFLIYFQGTGAADDSGLPNDRFFAVRPEGSVSTLKIQRTERGDSAVYLCASSLNGASGVYTNTGELFFGEGSRLTVL.

The V and J genes are TRBV7-2 and TRBJ1-1; TRBD1 aligns across 8 bases. The CDR3 spans 13 residues. J was trimmed by 4 bases and V by 2 bases; bases with no gene match: 0. The germline V gene has CDR1 SGHTA and CDR2 FQGNSA. CDR3 DNA: TGTGCCAGCAGCTTAACAGGGGGCACTGAAGCTTTCTTT. Its protein product is CASSLTGGTEAFF.

V gene TRBV28 combines with J gene TRBJ2-2, with TRBD1 matching 7 bases. V trimming: 6 bases; J trimming: 4 bases; junction bases outside the gene matches: 5. The V gene's germline CDR1 is MDHEN and CDR2 SYDVKM. This CDR3 has 14 residues. This CDR3 reads CASRQQGSTGELFF. CDR3 DNA: TGTGCCAGCAGGCAACAGGGGAGCACCGGGGAGCTGTTTTTT. The whole variable domain, remainder taken from reference TRBV28 and TRBJ2-2, is DVKVTQSSRYLVKRTGEKVFLECVQDMDHENMFWYRQDPGLGLRLIYFSYDVKMKEKGDIPEGYSVSREKKERFSLILESASTNQTSMYLCASRQQGSTGELFFGEGSRLTVL.

The chain couples TRBV28 to TRBJ1-4, with TRBD1 as a possible D gene (6 bases). With 4 bases removed from V and 3 bases from J, the gap between germline ends came to 15 bases. This CDR3 spans 16 amino acids. The germline V gene encodes CDR1 MDHEN and CDR2 SYDVKM. CDR3 DNA: TGTGCCAGCAGTTCCCCGGGGGGGGCCTCTAATGAAAAACTGTTTTTT. It is translated as CASSSPGGASNEKLFF.

V and J are TRBV7-9 and TRBJ2-1; 11 bases agree with TRBD2. V lost 4 bases to trimming and J lost 6 bases; unmatched junction nucleotides: 5. The CDR3 runs to 15 residues. Germline values: CDR1 SEHNR, CDR2 FQNEAQ (reference sequence). The CDR3 bases are TGTGCCAGCAGCTCTATAGCGGGAGGGGCCAATGAGCAGTTCTTC. Translated, it gives CASSSIAGGANEQFF.

The V gene is TRBV11-2, the J gene TRBJ2-7; 7 nucleotides line up with TRBD2. This CDR3 region has 13 residues. V gave up 8 bases and J gave up 0 bases; unmatched junction bases: 4. The germline V gene encodes CDR1 SGHAT and CDR2 FQNNGV. The CDR3 loop reads CASVGGYSYEQYF. CDR3 nucleotide sequence: TGTGCCAGCGTGGGGGGGTACTCCTACGAGCAGTACTTC.

This chain uses TRBV27 with TRBJ2-1; 8 bases map to TRBD2. The CDR3 covers 14 residues. Per the germline V gene, CDR1 is MNHEY and CDR2 is SMNVEV (reference sequence). V trimming: 4 bases; J trimming: 8 bases; junction bases outside the gene matches: 7. Here the CDR3 reads CASSSPGGPHEQFF. CDR3 coding DNA: TGTGCCAGCAGTTCTCCGGGGGGGCCCCATGAGCAGTTCTTC.

The chain uses TRBV14 and TRBJ1-2; 10 nucleotides match TRBD1. The CDR3 totals 14 residues. CDR1 is SGHDN and CDR2 is FVKESK in the germline V gene. V lost 5 bases and J lost 7; bases outside the gene matches: 7. CDR3 amino acids: CASSGRDRGFGYTF. The CDR3 nucleotides are TGTGCCAGCAGCGGCCGGGACAGGGGATTTGGCTACACCTTC.